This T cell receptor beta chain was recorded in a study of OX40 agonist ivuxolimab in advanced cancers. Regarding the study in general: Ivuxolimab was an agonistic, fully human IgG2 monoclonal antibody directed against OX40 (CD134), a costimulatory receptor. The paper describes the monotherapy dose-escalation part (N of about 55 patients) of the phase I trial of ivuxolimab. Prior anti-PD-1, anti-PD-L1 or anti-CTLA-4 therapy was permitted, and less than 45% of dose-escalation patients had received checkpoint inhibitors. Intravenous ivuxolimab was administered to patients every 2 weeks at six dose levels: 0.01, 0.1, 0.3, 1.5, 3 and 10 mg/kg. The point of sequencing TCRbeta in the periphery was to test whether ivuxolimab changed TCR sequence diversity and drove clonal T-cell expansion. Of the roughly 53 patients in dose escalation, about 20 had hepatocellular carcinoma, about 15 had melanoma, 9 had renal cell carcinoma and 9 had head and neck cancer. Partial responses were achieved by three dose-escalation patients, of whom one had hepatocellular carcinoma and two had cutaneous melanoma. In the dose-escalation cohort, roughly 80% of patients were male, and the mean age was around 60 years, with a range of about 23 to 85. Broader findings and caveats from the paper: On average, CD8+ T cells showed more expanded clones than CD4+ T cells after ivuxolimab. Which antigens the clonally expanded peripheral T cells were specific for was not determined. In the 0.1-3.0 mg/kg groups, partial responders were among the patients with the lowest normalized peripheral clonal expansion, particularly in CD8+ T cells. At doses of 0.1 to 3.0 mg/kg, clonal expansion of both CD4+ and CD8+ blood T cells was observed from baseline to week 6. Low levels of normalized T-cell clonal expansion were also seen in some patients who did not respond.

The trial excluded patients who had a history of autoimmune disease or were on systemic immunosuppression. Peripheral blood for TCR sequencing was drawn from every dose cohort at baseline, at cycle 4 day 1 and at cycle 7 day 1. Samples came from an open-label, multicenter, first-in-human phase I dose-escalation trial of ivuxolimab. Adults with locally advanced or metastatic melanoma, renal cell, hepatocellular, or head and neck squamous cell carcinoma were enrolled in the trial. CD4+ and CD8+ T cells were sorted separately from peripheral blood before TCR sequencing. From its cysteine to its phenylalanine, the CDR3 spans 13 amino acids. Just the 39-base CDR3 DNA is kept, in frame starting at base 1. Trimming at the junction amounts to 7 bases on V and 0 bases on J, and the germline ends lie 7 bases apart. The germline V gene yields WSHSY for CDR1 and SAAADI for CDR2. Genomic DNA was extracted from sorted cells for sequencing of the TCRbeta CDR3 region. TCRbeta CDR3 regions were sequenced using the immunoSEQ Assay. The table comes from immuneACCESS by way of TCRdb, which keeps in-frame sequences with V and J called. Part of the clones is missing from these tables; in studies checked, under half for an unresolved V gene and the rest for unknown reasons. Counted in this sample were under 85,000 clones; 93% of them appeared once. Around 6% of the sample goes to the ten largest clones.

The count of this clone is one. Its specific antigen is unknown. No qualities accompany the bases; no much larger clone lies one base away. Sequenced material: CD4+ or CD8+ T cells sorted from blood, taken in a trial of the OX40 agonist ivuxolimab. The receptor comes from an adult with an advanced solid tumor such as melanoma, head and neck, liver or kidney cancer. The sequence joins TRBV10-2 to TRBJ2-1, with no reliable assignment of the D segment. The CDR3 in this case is CASKATSYNEQFF. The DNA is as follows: TGCGCCAGCAAAGCAACCTCCTACAATGAGCAGTTCTTC.